This entry lists 18 T cell receptor beta chains sequenced from one sample in a study of blood T cell repertoires in COVID-19. Sequenced by immunoSEQ multiplex PCR; TCRdb stores in-frame clones only, minus some. The top ten clones hold about 7% of a sample with tens of thousands of clones, approximately 88% of them seen once. Sequenced material: peripheral blood. The receptor source for this set is a woman of 80 years or more with acute or convalescent COVID-19.

Comment on this clone: At one boundary the junction diverges from the germline segment, which might be a read error. The chain carries TRBV7-9 and TRBJ2-2; 11 nucleotides agree with TRBD1. Germline loops: CDR1 SEHNR, CDR2 FQNEAQ (reference sequence). The CDR3 sequence is 19 residues long. CDR3 in DNA: TGTGCCAGCAGCGTAGCCAAACCCGGGACAGGGGGTTTCACCGGGGAGCTGTTTTTT. Translated, it gives CASSVAKPGTGGFTGELFF.

V and J are TRBV9 and TRBJ2-7; D might be TRBD2 (6 bases). The CDR3 is 14 amino acids. Germline loops: CDR1 SGDLS, CDR2 YYNGEE. Trimming took off 0 bases at V and 3 bases at J, with 10 bases between the two ends. The CDR3 bases are TGTGCCAGCAGCGTAGGGTCCGGGGGCTACGAGCAGTACTTC. Translated: CASSVGSGGYEQYF.

This chain links TRBV19 with TRBJ2-7; D may be TRBD2 (6 bases). Trimming took 5 bases from V and 2 from J, leaving 13 bases between them. Germline CDR1 and CDR2: LNHDA and SQIVND (reference sequence). CDR3 length: 14 amino acids. The CDR3 coding sequence is TGTGCCAGTAGTGCGGGGCTTCAACCCTACGAGCAGTACTTC. It translates to CASSAGLQPYEQYF.

The chain has TRBV5-6 and TRBJ2-3, with D unclear. Germline-derived CDR1 and CDR2 are SGHDT and YYEEEE. This CDR3 comprises 14 residues. Between the trimmed V and J ends, which lost 1 base and 2 bases, there was a span of 8 bases. CDR3 amino acids: CASSLPVPTDTQYF. Here the CDR3 DNA reads TGTGCCAGCAGCTTGCCAGTTCCCACAGATACGCAGTATTTT.

This clone has just a few counts. The CDR3 bases are TGTGCCAGCAGCCAAGATGGGCACAGGGAGAGAGAAAAACTGTTTTTT. Amino acid sequence: CASSQDGHREREKLFF. The V gene is TRBV3-1 (or the pseudogene TRBV3-2), the J gene TRBJ1-4; a possible D gene is TRBD1 (6 bases). V dropped 0 bases and J dropped 8 bases, with 16 bases sitting between them. The length of the CDR3 is 16 residues. CDR1 and CDR2 (germline): LGHDT, YNNKEL (reference sequence).

This chain links TRBV9 with TRBJ2-5; the match to TRBD1 covers 12 bases. The V segment lost 0 bases and the J segment 5 bases; nucleotides outside the gene matches: 8. Germline V gives CDR1 SGDLS, CDR2 YYNGEE. The CDR3 contains 17 residues. In DNA form, the CDR3 reads TGTGCCAGCAGCGTAGCAGGGACAGGGGGCTATGGGGAGACCCAGTACTTC. It translates to CASSVAGTGGYGETQYF.

The chain has TRBV9 and TRBJ2-3; possible D gene TRBD2, 6 bases. V lost 3 bases and J lost 0, with 11 bases in between. The CDR3 length is 15 residues. CDR1 and CDR2 from the germline V gene are SGDLS and YYNGEE. In DNA, the CDR3 is TGTGCCAGCAGCGCATCCGGGACTAGCACAGATACGCAGTATTTT. It specifies CASSASGTSTDTQYF.

The chain couples TRBV6-1 to TRBJ2-3; tentative D call: TRBD1 (7 bases). V lost 2 bases and J lost 2, with 26 bases in between. In germline, CDR1 is MNHNS, CDR2 SASEGT. The CDR3 consists of 20 residues. The CDR3 DNA is TGTGCCAGCAGTGAACGATTAATTCCGGGACAGTGGGGGGTCACAGATACGCAGTATTTT. Amino acid sequence: CASSERLIPGQWGVTDTQYF.

The chain uses TRBV19 and TRBJ2-4; a weak D match, TRBD2 (5 bases). Trimming left V 5 bases short and J 3 bases short, with 17 bases between. Germline V gene lookup returns CDR1 LNHDA and CDR2 SQIVND (reference sequence). The CDR3 contains 16 residues. The CDR3 is CASSLGSREGKNIQYF. In DNA form, the CDR3 reads TGTGCCAGTAGTCTTGGGTCCCGGGAAGGCAAAAACATTCAGTACTTC.

This clone was observed a single time. This chain uses TRBV6-5 with TRBJ1-5, with 8 bases matching TRBD1. Germline values: CDR1 MNHEY, CDR2 SVGAGI. This CDR3 is 15 amino acids long. Trimming at V came to 5 bases and at J to 4 bases, leaving 7 bases not matched to a gene. As DNA, the CDR3 is TGTGCCAGCAGTAGCACAGGGGGGTTGAATCAGCCCCAGCATTTT. Translated, it gives CASSSTGGLNQPQHF.

The rearrangement joins TRBV5-1 to TRBJ2-1; 8 nucleotides match TRBD2. The CDR3 is 15 amino acids. Germline V CDR1 and CDR2: SGHRS, YFSETQ. V lost 1 base and J lost 0; bases outside the gene matches: 0. The CDR3 spells CASSLTSGSYNEQFF. CDR3 in DNA: TGCGCCAGCAGCTTGACTAGCGGCTCCTACAATGAGCAGTTCTTC.

V is TRBV5-1 and J is TRBJ1-1; 8 bases are a match to TRBD1. The V gene end was trimmed by 4 bases and the J gene end by 4 bases; junction bases not matched to a gene: 9. The germline V gene encodes CDR1 SGHRS and CDR2 YFSETQ. The CDR3 contains 15 residues. The CDR3 region is CASSPKNGQGTEAFF. The CDR3 region has the DNA TGCGCCAGCAGCCCTAAGAATGGACAGGGCACTGAAGCTTTCTTT.

The chain is built from TRBV6-5 and TRBJ2-2, with 7 bases fitting TRBD2. The junction had 6 bases not matched to a gene; V was cut back by 8 bases and J by 3 bases. The CDR3 extends over 14 amino acids. Germline CDR1 MNHEY, CDR2 SVGAGI. The CDR3 reads CASGREMDTGELFF. Here the CDR3 DNA reads TGTGCCAGCGGGCGGGAGATGGACACCGGGGAGCTGTTTTTT.

As DNA, the CDR3 is TGTGCCAGCAGCTCCCGACTGAGCTCCTACGAGCAGTACTTC. It is translated as CASSSRLSSYEQYF. The rearrangement links TRBV11-2 to TRBJ2-7; unclear D gene. CDR1 is SGHAT and CDR2 is FQNNGV in the germline V gene. Trimming shortened V by 4 bases and J by 0 bases, and 10 bases separated the two germline ends. This CDR3 has 14 amino acids.

V usage is TRBV19 and J usage is TRBJ2-2; TRBD2 might be the D (5 bases). From germline, CDR1 is LNHDA and CDR2 SQIVND (reference sequence). V was cut by 1 base and J by 3 bases, with 6 bases left in between. The CDR3 runs to 14 residues. CDR3 coding DNA: TGTGCCAGTAGTATAGGAGCGGACACCGGGGAGCTGTTTTTT. Translation: CASSIGADTGELFF.

This clone occurred once. The rearrangement uses TRBV12-5 and TRBJ2-4, with D possibly matching TRBD2 (7 bases). Trimming pared 1 base from V and 2 bases from J, leaving 24 bases between. The CDR3 runs 20 residues. Germline V gene sequence: CDR1 LGHNT, CDR2 FRNRAP. The CDR3 protein is CASGLATSDGGGITKNIQYF. The CDR3 DNA sequence: TGTGCTAGTGGTTTGGCTACGTCGGACGGCGGGGGCATCACCAAAAACATTCAGTACTTC.

This chain joins TRBV10-1 and TRBJ2-1; TRBD1 agrees at 8 bases. The junction had 20 bases not matched to a gene; V was cut back by 2 bases and J by 8 bases. This CDR3 has 19 amino acids. Per germline, CDR1 WNHNN and CDR2 SYGVQD (reference sequence). The CDR3 spells CASSEPRTGLGHTQYEQFF. The DNA of the CDR3 is TGCGCCAGCAGTGAGCCGAGGACAGGGCTTGGTCATACTCAATATGAGCAGTTCTTC.

This chain joins TRBV19 and TRBJ1-1; possibly TRBD1 for D (5 bases). The germline V and J ends were trimmed by 9 bases and 0 bases, with 17 bases remaining between them. Germline V gene sequence: CDR1 LNHDA, CDR2 SQIVND (reference sequence). The length of the CDR3 is 15 residues. As DNA, the CDR3 is TGTGCCAGCTGGGGCAGCCTCCCAATGAACACTGAAGCTTTCTTT. Residues: CASWGSLPMNTEAFF.